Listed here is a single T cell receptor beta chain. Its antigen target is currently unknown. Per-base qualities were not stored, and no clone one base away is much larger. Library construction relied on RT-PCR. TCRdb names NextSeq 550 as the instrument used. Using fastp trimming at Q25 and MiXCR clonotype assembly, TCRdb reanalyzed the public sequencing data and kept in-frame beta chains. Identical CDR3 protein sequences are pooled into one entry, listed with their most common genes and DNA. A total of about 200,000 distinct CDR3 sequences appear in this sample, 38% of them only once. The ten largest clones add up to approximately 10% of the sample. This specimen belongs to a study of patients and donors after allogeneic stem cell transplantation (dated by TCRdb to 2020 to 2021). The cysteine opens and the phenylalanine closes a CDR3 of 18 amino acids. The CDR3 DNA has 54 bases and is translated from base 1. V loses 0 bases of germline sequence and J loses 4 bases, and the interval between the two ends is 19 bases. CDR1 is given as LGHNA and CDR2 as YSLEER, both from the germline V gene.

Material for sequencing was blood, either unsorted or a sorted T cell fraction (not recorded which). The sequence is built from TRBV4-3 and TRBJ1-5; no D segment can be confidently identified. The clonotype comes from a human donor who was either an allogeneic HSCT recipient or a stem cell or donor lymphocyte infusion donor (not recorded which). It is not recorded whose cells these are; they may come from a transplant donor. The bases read TGCGCCAGCAGCCAAGATTTGGGAGACCAAGGGCGTAATCAGCCCCAGCATTTT. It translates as CASSQDLGDQGRNQPQHF.